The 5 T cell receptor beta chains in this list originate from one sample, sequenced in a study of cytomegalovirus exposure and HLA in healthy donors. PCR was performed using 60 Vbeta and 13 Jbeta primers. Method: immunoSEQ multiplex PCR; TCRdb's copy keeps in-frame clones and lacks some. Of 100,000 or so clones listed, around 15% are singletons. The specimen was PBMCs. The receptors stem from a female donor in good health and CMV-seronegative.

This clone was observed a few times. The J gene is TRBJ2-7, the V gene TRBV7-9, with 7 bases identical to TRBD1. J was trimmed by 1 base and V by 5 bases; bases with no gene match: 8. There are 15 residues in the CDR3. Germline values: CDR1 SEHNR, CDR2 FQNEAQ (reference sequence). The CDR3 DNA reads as TGTGCCAGCAGCACAAGACAGGGTGGGTCCTACGAGCAGTACTTC. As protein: CASSTRQGGSYEQYF.

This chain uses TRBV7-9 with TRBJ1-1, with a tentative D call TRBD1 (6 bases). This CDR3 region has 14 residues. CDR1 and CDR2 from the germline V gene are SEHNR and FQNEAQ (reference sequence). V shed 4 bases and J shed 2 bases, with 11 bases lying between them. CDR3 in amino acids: CASSSGTLNTEAFF. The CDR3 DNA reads TGTGCCAGCAGCTCAGGGACACTTAACACTGAAGCTTTCTTT.

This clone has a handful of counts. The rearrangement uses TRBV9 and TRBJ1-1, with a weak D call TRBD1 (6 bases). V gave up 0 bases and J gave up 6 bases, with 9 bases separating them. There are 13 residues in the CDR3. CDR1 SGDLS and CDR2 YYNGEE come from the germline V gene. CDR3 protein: CASSVGNRAEAFF. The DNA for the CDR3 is TGTGCCAGCAGCGTAGGAAACAGGGCTGAAGCTTTCTTT.

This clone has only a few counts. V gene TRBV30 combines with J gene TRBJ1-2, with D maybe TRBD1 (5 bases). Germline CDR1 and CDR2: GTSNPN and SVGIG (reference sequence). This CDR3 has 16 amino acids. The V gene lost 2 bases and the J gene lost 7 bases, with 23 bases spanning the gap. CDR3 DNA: TGTGCCTGGAGTCAGATGTCCCCGGGAGGGACGGGTGGCTACACCTTC. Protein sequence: CAWSQMSPGGTGGYTF.

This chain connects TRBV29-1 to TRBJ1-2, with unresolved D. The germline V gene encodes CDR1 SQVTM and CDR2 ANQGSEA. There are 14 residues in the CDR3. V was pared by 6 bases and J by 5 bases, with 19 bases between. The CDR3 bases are TGCAGCGTGGCCCGGGAACTAATCTCTTATGGCTACACCTTC. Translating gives CSVARELISYGYTF.